A selection of T cell receptor beta chains follows, all from one sample in a study of untreated major depressive disorder. The data were produced by immunoSEQ multiplex PCR, yet TCRdb's version contains in-frame clones alone and is incomplete. Here the sample spans 21,000 or so clones, around 87% being singletons. The sample consisted of CD4+ T cells from PBMCs. The receptors here all came from a woman in her twenties or thirties in good health. Each CDR3 is given with its conserved first and last residue. A D gene is named only where the DNA matches it firmly. For some rows the clone size is stated as once, few or many, or as a class when expanded; others skip it.

size: .; D: TRBD1; J: TRBJ1-4; V: TRBV5-5; DNA: TGTGCCAGCAGCTCGGGACAGGGGAATGAAAAACTGTTTTTT; CDR3: CASSSGQGNEKLFF
size: .; D: .; J: TRBJ2-1; V: TRBV6-5; DNA: TGTGCCAGCAGGAATAACAGGGACCTAGTAGATGAGCAGTTCTTC; CDR3: CASRNNRDLVDEQFF
size: .; D: .; J: TRBJ1-2; V: TRBV27; DNA: TGTGCCAGCAGTTTCCTAAATCGCGGGGGCTACACCTTC; CDR3: CASSFLNRGGYTF
size: .; D: TRBD2; J: TRBJ2-5; V: TRBV4-2; DNA: TGTGCCAGCAGCCGGAATAGCGGGTACCCGGAGCCGGCCCAGTACTTC; CDR3: CASSRNSGYPEPAQYF
size: .; D: .; J: TRBJ1-2; V: TRBV19; DNA: TGTGCCAGTAGTCCCACCGGGGGCGCTAACTATGGCTACACCTTC; CDR3: CASSPTGGANYGYTF
size: .; D: TRBD1; J: TRBJ1-2; V: TRBV27; DNA: TGTGCCAGCAGTTTGGAAGCAGGGGGCGCGGTTTGGTATGGCTACACCTTC; CDR3: CASSLEAGGAVWYGYTF
size: .; D: .; J: TRBJ2-1; V: TRBV7-2; DNA: TGTGCCAGCAGCCGCCCCCAGGGTGATAATGAGCAGTTCTTC; CDR3: CASSRPQGDNEQFF
size: .; D: .; J: TRBJ2-7; V: TRBV30; DNA: TGTGCCTGTCGGGACAAAATTTACGAGCAGTACTTC; CDR3: CACRDKIYEQYF
size: .; D: .; J: TRBJ1-3; V: TRBV5-4; DNA: TGTGCCAGCAGCTCGGGAGGTGCATTCTCTGGAAACACCATATATTTT; CDR3: CASSSGGAFSGNTIYF
size: .; D: .; J: TRBJ2-3; V: TRBV9; DNA: TGTGCCAGCAGCGTAGGTGGGAGCACAGATACGCAGTATTTT; CDR3: CASSVGGSTDTQYF
size: .; D: TRBD1; J: TRBJ1-2; V: TRBV10-3; DNA: TGTGCCATCAGTGAGTCGACGGGACAGGGGCGAGAGGGCTACACCTTC; CDR3: CAISESTGQGREGYTF
size: .; D: .; J: TRBJ2-5; V: TRBV6-1; DNA: TGTGCCAGCAGTGAAATTCCAGCCCAAGAGACCCAGTACTTC; CDR3: CASSEIPAQETQYF
size: .; D: TRBD1; J: TRBJ2-1; V: TRBV13; DNA: TGTGCCAGCAGCGCACATATCTCACAGGGGAATGAGCAGTTCTTC; CDR3: CASSAHISQGNEQFF
size: few; D: TRBD1; J: TRBJ1-1; V: TRBV19; DNA: TGTGCCAGCACAGACAGGGGATGGGTGAACACTGAAGCTTTCTTT; CDR3: CASTDRGWVNTEAFF
size: .; D: .; J: TRBJ1-2; V: TRBV2; DNA: TGTGCCAGCAGTTTAATCGATCGGGCAAACTATGGCTACACCTTC; CDR3: CASSLIDRANYGYTF
size: .; D: .; J: TRBJ1-1; V: TRBV30; DNA: TGTGCCTGGAGAGGAGAAGTGAACACTGAAGCTTTCTTT; CDR3: CAWRGEVNTEAFF
size: .; D: .; J: TRBJ1-1; V: TRBV28; DNA: TGTGCCAGCAGCCGACCAACTTGGACAATCTACACTGAAGCTTTCTTT; CDR3: CASSRPTWTIYTEAFF
size: once; D: .; J: TRBJ2-7; V: TRBV5-6; DNA: TGTGCCAGCAGCTTGGGGGCACAGGGAAACAACGAGCAGTACTTC; CDR3: CASSLGAQGNNEQYF
size: few; D: TRBD1; J: TRBJ1-6; V: TRBV2; DNA: TGTGCCAGCAACCCCGCAGGGGGCCAGGGTTCACCCCTCCACTTT; CDR3: CASNPAGGQGSPLHF
size: .; D: .; J: TRBJ2-2; V: TRBV7-8; DNA: TGTGCCAGCAGCTTAGGGGGTTCGTTCACCGGGGAGCTGTTTTTT; CDR3: CASSLGGSFTGELFF
size: .; D: .; J: TRBJ1-2; V: TRBV5-1; DNA: TGCGCCAGCAGCTTGACCACCGACTTAGATGGCTACACCTTC; CDR3: CASSLTTDLDGYTF
size: .; D: .; J: TRBJ1-1; V: TRBV29-1; DNA: TGCAGCGTTGAATCAGGGATGAACACTGAAGCTTTCTTT; CDR3: CSVESGMNTEAFF
size: .; D: TRBD1; J: TRBJ2-3; V: TRBV14; DNA: TGTGCCAGCCGATCGGGACAGGGGTTCGATACGCAGTATTTT; CDR3: CASRSGQGFDTQYF
size: .; D: .; J: TRBJ2-7; V: TRBV27; DNA: TGTGCCAGCAGTTTATCGGCCAACTACGAGCAGTACTTC; CDR3: CASSLSANYEQYF
size: few; D: TRBD2; J: TRBJ2-7; V: TRBV6-5; DNA: TGTGCCAGCAGTTACTCCGGGAGGAGGGCGTACGAGCAGTACTTC; CDR3: CASSYSGRRAYEQYF
size: .; D: .; J: TRBJ2-7; V: TRBV6-6; DNA: TGTGCCAGCAGTCCCCGGGGGGCGAGGGAGCAGTACTTC; CDR3: CASSPRGAREQYF
size: .; D: .; J: TRBJ2-2; V: TRBV10-3; DNA: TGTGCCATCAGAGACTCCGTGAGACAGTTAACCGGGGAGCTGTTTTTT; CDR3: CAIRDSVRQLTGELFF
size: .; D: TRBD1; J: TRBJ2-7; V: TRBV10-3; DNA: TGTGCCACCCTACCCGCGACAGGGGAAGGGTACGAGCAGTACTTC; CDR3: CATLPATGEGYEQYF
size: .; D: .; J: TRBJ1-2; V: TRBV11-2; DNA: TGTGCCAGCAGCTATGGCGGGGACTATGGCTACACCTTC; CDR3: CASSYGGDYGYTF